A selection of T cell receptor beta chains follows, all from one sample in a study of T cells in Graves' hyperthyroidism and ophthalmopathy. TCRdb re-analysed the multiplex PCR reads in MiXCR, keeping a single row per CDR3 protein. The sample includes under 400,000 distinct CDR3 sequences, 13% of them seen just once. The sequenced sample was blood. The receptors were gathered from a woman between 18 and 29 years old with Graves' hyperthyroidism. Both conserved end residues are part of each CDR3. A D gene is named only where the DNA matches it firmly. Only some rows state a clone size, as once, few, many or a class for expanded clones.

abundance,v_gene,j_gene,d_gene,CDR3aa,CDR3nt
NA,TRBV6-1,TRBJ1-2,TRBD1,CASRNRGIYDGYTF,TGTGCCAGCAGAAACAGGGGAATCTACGATGGCTACACCTTC
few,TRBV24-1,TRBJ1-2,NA,CATSDLRTDYGYTF,TGTGCCACCAGTGATTTGCGGACCGATTATGGCTACACCTTC
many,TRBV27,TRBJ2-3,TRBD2,CASRLAGGGDTQYF,TGTGCCAGCAGGTTAGCGGGAGGGGGTGATACGCAGTATTTT
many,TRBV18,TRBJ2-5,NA,CASSPDRFETQYF,TGTGCCAGCTCACCAGACAGGTTTGAGACCCAGTACTTC
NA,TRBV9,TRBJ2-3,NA,CASSVIVGADTQYF,TGTGCCAGCAGCGTAATAGTGGGAGCAGATACGCAGTATTTT
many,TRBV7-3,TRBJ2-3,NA,CASSLSITDTQYF,TGTGCCAGCAGTTTAAGTATTACAGATACGCAGTATTTT
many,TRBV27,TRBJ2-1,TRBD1,CAIVGDRGGEQFF,TGTGCCATCGTCGGGGACAGGGGAGGTGAGCAGTTCTTC
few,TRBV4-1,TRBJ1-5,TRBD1,CASSQDVRGGQGARQPQHF,TGCGCCAGCAGCCAAGACGTCCGTGGGGGACAGGGGGCAAGGCAGCCCCAGCATTTT
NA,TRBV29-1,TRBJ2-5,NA,CSAADFIFLETQYF,TGCAGCGCTGCGGACTTCATTTTTCTGGAGACCCAGTACTTC
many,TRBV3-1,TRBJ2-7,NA,CASSPPSVAGSYEQYF,TGTGCCAGCAGCCCCCCTTCGGTGGCGGGGTCCTACGAGCAGTACTTC
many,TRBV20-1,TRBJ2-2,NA,CSAAPNTGELFF,TGCAGTGCTGCACCGAACACCGGGGAGCTGTTTTTT
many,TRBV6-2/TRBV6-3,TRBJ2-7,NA,CASSYPPRGPALSWEQYF,TGTGCCAGCAGTTACCCTCCGCGAGGACCTGCTTTATCATGGGAGCAGTACTTC
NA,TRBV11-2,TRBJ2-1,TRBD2,CASSRTSGGADEQFF,TGTGCCAGCAGCCGGACTAGCGGGGGGGCAGATGAGCAGTTCTTC
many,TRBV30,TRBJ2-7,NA,CAWSAVGYEQYF,TGTGCCTGGAGTGCCGTCGGCTACGAGCAGTACTTC
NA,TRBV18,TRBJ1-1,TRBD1,CASSGQANTEAFF,TGTGCCAGCTCAGGACAGGCGAACACTGAAGCTTTCTTT
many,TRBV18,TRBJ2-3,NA,CASSPRIGQGTDTQYF,TGTGCCAGCTCACCAAGGATCGGGCAGGGCACAGATACGCAGTATTTT
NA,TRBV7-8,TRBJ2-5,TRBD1,CASSGPQGTGGSETQYF,TGTGCCAGCAGCGGACCACAGGGGACAGGGGGATCAGAGACCCAGTACTTC
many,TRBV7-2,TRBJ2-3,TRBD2,CASRTSGAFTDTQYF,TGTGCCAGCCGCACTAGCGGAGCTTTCACAGATACGCAGTATTTT
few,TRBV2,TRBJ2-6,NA,CASSAIRGTGANVLTF,TGTGCCAGCAGTGCAATTAGGGGAACTGGGGCCAACGTCCTGACTTTC
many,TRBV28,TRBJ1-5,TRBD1,CASSLREQGAQPQHF,TGTGCCAGCAGTTTACGCGAACAGGGGGCTCAGCCCCAGCATTTT
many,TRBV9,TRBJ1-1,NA,CASSIGGNYAEAFF,TGTGCCAGCAGCATCGGGGGAAATTACGCTGAAGCTTTCTTT
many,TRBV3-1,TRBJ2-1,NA,CASSRDNSYNEQFF,TGTGCCAGCAGCCGGGACAACTCCTACAATGAGCAGTTCTTC
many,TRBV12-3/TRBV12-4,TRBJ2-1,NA,CASNRAPTREQFF,TGTGCCAGCAACCGGGCCCCAACGAGGGAGCAGTTCTTC
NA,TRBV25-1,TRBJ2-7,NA,CAGSFSGEQYF,TGTGCCGGCAGTTTCAGCGGCGAGCAGTACTTC
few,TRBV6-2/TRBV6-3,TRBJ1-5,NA,CANTQAGNNQPQHF,TGTGCCAACACCCAAGCGGGAAACAATCAGCCCCAGCATTTT
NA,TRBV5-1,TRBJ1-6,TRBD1,CASSWTGGDNSPLHF,TGCGCCAGCAGCTGGACAGGGGGTGATAATTCACCCCTCCACTTT
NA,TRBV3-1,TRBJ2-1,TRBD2,CASSQDGTSGRERGEQFF,TGTGCCAGCAGCCAAGACGGGACTAGCGGGAGAGAACGGGGTGAGCAGTTCTTC
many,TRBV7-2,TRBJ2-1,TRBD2,CASSVLAVYYNEQFF,TGTGCCAGCAGCGTACTAGCGGTATACTACAATGAGCAGTTCTTC
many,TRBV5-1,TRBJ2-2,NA,CASSLLGASNTGELFF,TGCGCCAGCAGTCTACTGGGGGCTTCCAACACCGGGGAGCTGTTTTTT
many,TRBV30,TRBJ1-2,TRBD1,CAWIEQGANSGYTF,TGTGCCTGGATCGAACAGGGGGCAAATAGTGGCTACACCTTC
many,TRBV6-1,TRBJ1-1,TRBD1,CASSTQGVRTEAFF,TGTGCCAGCAGCACACAGGGGGTAAGGACTGAAGCTTTCTTT
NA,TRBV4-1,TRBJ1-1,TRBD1,CASRRPGGMNTEAFF,TGCGCCAGCAGGCGACCAGGGGGCATGAACACTGAAGCTTTCTTT
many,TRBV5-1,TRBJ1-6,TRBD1,CASTRDSSYNSPLHF,TGCGCCAGCACCCGGGACAGCTCCTATAATTCACCCCTCCACTTT
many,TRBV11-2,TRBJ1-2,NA,CASSLEGLGYTF,TGTGCCAGCAGCTTAGAAGGGCTTGGCTACACCTTC
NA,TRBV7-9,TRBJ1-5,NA,CASSLGKGPNQPQHF,TGTGCCAGCAGCTTAGGTAAGGGGCCGAATCAGCCCCAGCATTTT
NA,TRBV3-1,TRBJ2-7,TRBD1,CASSQRGQGTYEQYF,TGTGCCAGCAGCCAGCGCGGACAGGGGACCTACGAGCAGTACTTC
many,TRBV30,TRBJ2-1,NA,CAWRAFPNEQFF,TGTGCCTGGAGGGCTTTTCCGAATGAGCAGTTCTTC
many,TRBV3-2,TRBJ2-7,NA,CASSQEATSESYEQYF,TGTGCCAGCAGCCAAGAGGCGACTAGCGAGTCCTACGAGCAGTACTTC
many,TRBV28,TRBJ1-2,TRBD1,CASSSGQVPGYTF,TGTGCCAGCAGTTCTGGACAGGTCCCGGGCTACACCTTC
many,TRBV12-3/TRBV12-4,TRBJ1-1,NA,CASSPRQVLDTEAFF,TGTGCCAGCAGCCCCCGCCAGGTTTTAGACACTGAAGCTTTCTTT
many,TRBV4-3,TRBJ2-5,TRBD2,CASSQEGREETQYF,TGCGCCAGCAGCCAAGAGGGGAGGGAAGAGACCCAGTACTTC
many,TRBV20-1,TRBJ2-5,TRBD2,CSARDTRGLAGLQETQYF,TGCAGTGCTAGAGATACCCGCGGACTAGCGGGCCTCCAAGAGACCCAGTACTTC
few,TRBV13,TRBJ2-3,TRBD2,CASSLRGTSGIQGPSTDTQYF,TGTGCCAGCAGCTTACGCGGGACTAGCGGGATTCAGGGTCCTAGCACAGATACGCAGTATTTT
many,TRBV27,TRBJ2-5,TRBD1,CASSLDGTDQETQYF,TGTGCCAGCAGTTTAGACGGGACAGACCAAGAGACCCAGTACTTC
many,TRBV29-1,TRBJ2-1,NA,CSVVADYNEQFF,TGCAGCGTGGTAGCGGATTACAATGAGCAGTTCTTC
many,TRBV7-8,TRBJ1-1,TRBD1,CASSLLGQLITEAFF,TGTGCCAGCAGCTTACTGGGACAGTTGATCACTGAAGCTTTCTTT
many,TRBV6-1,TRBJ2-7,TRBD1,CASSPDREAYEQYF,TGTGCCAGCAGCCCGGACAGGGAGGCCTACGAGCAGTACTTC
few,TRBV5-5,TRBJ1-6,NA,CASSLEGPPGSPLHF,TGTGCCAGCAGCTTGGAGGGTCCCCCGGGGTCACCCCTCCACTTT
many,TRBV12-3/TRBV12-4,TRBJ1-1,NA,CASSSGSSSTEAFF,TGTGCCAGCAGTTCGGGGAGTTCGAGCACTGAAGCTTTCTTT
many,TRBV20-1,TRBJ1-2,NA,CSARDQRTAPDYGYTF,TGCAGTGCTAGAGATCAGCGGACAGCTCCCGACTATGGCTACACCTTC
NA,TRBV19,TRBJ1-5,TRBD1,CASADRGDQPQHF,TGTGCCAGTGCGGACAGGGGCGATCAGCCCCAGCATTTT
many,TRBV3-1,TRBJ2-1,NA,CASSKGRGGEQFF,TGTGCCAGCAGCAAAGGTAGGGGCGGTGAGCAGTTCTTC
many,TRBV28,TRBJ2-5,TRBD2,CASTVRAGGFRETQYF,TGTGCCAGCACCGTCCGAGCGGGGGGATTCAGAGAGACCCAGTACTTC
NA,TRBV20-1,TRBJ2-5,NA,CSARGLSMSQYF,TGCAGTGCGAGAGGACTGTCGATGTCCCAGTACTTC
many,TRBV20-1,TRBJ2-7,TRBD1,CSAATGGASGGFYEQYF,TGCAGTGCTGCGACAGGGGGCGCTTCGGGGGGGTTCTACGAGCAGTACTTC
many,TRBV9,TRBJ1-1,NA,CASSVSAFGGSTEAFF,TGTGCCAGCAGCGTAAGTGCGTTTGGGGGGAGCACTGAAGCTTTCTTT